Listed below are T cell receptor beta chains from one sample, sequenced in a study of PD-L1 blockade in urothelial cancer. Libraries were prepared by immunoSEQ multiplex PCR; TCRdb keeps only in-frame clonotypes and omits some of them. The sample lists 50,000 or so clones, roughly 86% occurring once. The material sequenced was PBMCs, taken around atezolizumab (anti-PD-L1) treatment. Source of these receptors: a man aged 55 to 70 with urothelial cancer. CDR3s include the opening cysteine and the closing phenylalanine or tryptophan. The order of the fields is J gene, V gene, clone size, D gene, CDR3 DNA, CDR3 protein. A D gene is named only where the DNA matches it firmly. The size of a clone is reported for some rows only, either as once, few or many, or as a class for expanded clones.

TRBJ1-5,TRBV2,few,-,TGTGCCAGCAGTGGAGCGGGGCTAAATCAGCCCCAGCATTTT,CASSGAGLNQPQHF
TRBJ2-7,TRBV5-1,once,-,TGCGCCAGCAGCTCCAGGGGCCCCATTTACGAGCAGTACTTC,CASSSRGPIYEQYF
TRBJ1-6,TRBV5-1,few,TRBD1,TGCGCCAGCAGCTTGGGACAGGGTAATTCACCCCTCCACTTT,CASSLGQGNSPLHF
TRBJ2-6,TRBV30,-,-,TGTGCCTGGGGGACGGGGGATTCTGGGGCCAACGTCCTGACTTTC,CAWGTGDSGANVLTF
TRBJ1-4,TRBV19,-,-,TGTGCCAGTCGGTTCAGGGTATCGGCGTGGAATGAGAATAATGAAAAACTGTTTTTT,CASRFRVSAWNENNEKLFF
TRBJ2-4,TRBV30,-,TRBD2,TGTGCCTGGAGTGCGACCGGGACTAGCGGGAGCGACATTCAGTACTTC,CAWSATGTSGSDIQYF
TRBJ2-5,TRBV7-2,-,-,TGTGCCAGCAGCTTAGGGCTCCAAGAGACCCAGTACTTC,CASSLGLQETQYF
TRBJ2-7,TRBV30,-,TRBD1,TGTGCCTGGAGCGGACAGGGTAGGAACGAGCAGTACTTC,CAWSGQGRNEQYF
TRBJ2-3,TRBV6-5,-,-,TGTGCCAGCAGAACTCCCAAATTAGATACGCAGTATTTT,CASRTPKLDTQYF
TRBJ2-2,TRBV7-8,-,TRBD1,TGTGCCAGCAGCCCTCTAGAGGGACAGGGCGCCGGGGAGCTGTTTTTT,CASSPLEGQGAGELFF
TRBJ2-7,TRBV6-1,-,TRBD1,TGTGCCAGCAGTGAGACGGGACAGTACTACGAGCAGTACTTC,CASSETGQYYEQYF